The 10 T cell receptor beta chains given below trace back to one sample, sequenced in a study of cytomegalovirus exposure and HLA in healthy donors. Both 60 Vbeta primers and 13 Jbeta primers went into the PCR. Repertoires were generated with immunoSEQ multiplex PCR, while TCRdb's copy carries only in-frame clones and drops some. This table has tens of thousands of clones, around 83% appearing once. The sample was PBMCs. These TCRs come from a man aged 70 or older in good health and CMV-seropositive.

The CDR3 sequence: CASKASDHYEQYF. DNA for the CDR3: TGTGCCAGCAAAGCTAGCGACCACTACGAGCAGTACTTC. The chain has TRBV2 and TRBJ2-7; perhaps TRBD2 as D (6 bases). V shed 7 bases and J shed 3 bases, with 13 bases lying between them. This CDR3 is built from 13 residues. In germline, CDR1 is SNHLY, CDR2 FYNNEI.

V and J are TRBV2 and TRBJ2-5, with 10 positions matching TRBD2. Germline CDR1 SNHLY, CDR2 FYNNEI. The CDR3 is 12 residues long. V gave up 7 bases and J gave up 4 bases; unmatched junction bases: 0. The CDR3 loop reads CASIAGGETQYF. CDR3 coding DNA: TGTGCCAGCATAGCGGGAGGAGAGACCCAGTACTTC.

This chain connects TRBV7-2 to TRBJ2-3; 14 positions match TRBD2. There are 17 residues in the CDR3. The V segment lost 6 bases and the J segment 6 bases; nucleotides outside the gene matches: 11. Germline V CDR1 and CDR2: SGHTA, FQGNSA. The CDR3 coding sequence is TGTGCCAGCAGGACCCCGGGACTAGCGGGGGCGGGGGATACGCAGTATTTT. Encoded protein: CASRTPGLAGAGDTQYF.

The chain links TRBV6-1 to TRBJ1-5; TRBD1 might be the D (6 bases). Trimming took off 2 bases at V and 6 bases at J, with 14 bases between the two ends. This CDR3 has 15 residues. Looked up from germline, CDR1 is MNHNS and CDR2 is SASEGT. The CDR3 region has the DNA TGTGCCAGCAGTGAACAGGGGATAGTTGGTCAGCCCCAGCATTTT. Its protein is CASSEQGIVGQPQHF.

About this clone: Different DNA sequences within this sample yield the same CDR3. This CDR3 reads CASSSQETQYF. CDR3 nucleotide sequence: TGCGCCAGCAGCTCGCAAGAGACCCAGTACTTC. The rearrangement joins TRBV5-1 to TRBJ2-5; D not certain. This CDR3 comprises 11 residues. The V gene's germline CDR1 is SGHRS and CDR2 YFSETQ. V was cut by 3 bases and J by 2 bases, with 2 bases left in between.

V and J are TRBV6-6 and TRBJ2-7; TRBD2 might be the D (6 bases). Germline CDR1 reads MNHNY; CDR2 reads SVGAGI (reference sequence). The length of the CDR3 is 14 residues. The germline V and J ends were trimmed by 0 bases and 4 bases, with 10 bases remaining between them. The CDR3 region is CASSYSGGGYEQYF. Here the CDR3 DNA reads TGTGCCAGCAGTTACTCGGGGGGAGGATACGAGCAGTACTTC.

The CDR3 DNA reads as TGCGCCAGCAGCTCCCGGACAGGGGGGACCTACGAGCAGTACTTC. Protein sequence: CASSSRTGGTYEQYF. The rearrangement joins TRBV5-1 to TRBJ2-7, with 10 bases that match TRBD1. This CDR3 comprises 15 residues. Per germline, CDR1 SGHRS and CDR2 YFSETQ. With V trimmed by 3 bases and J by 2 bases, 5 bases remained unmatched.

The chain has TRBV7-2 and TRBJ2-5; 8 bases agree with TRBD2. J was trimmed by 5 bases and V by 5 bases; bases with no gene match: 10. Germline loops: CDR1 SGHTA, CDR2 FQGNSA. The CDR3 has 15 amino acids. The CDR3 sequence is CASSRAVAGWETQYF. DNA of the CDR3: TGTGCCAGCAGCCGGGCGGTAGCGGGGTGGGAGACCCAGTACTTC.

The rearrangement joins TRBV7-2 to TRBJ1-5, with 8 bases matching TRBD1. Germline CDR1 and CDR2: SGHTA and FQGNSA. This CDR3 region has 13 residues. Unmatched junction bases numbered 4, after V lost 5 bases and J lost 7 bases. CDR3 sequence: CASSQGARQPQHF. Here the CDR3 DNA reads TGTGCCAGCAGCCAGGGGGCCAGGCAGCCCCAGCATTTT.

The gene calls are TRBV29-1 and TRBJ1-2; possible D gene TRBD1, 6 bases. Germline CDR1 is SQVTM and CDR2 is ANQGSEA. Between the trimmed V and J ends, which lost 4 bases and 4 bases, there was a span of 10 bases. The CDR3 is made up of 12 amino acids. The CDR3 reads CSVVDSSYGYTF. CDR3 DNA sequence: TGCAGCGTTGTGGACAGCAGCTATGGCTACACCTTC.